This TCR beta chain was sequenced for a study of human T cells and chemical hapten exposure. For the study at large: Yields of TCR per sample differed, chiefly owing to small differences in pooled library volume.

As to time point: patch test 1, 2 weeks after DPC sensitization. The treatment: therapeutic diphenylcyclopropenone sensitization with weekly scalp DPC. Many counts were recorded for this clonotype. Its antigen is as yet unknown. Study-level findings and limits: Counts of expanded TCRs (at PT1) showed a positive correlation with patch test score.

TCRdb reprocessed the RACE reads with MiXCR, giving one entry per CDR3 protein. The top ten hold under 8.5% of the sample, which has roughly 190,000 distinct CDR3 sequences, about a fifth seen once. The receptor comes from a woman aged 50 to 60 with alopecia areata. Some clones in this sample may be carry-over from other donors' samples. This specimen was whole blood, taken in connection with sensitization to the hapten diphenylcyclopropenone (DPC).

CDR3 residues: CASSSGLAGAQTGELFF. The CDR3 DNA reads TGTGCCAGCAGCTCCGGACTAGCGGGGGCCCAGACCGGGGAGCTGTTTTTT. The rearrangement uses TRBV11-2 and TRBJ2-2; 13 bases map to TRBD2. J gave up 5 bases and V 4 bases, and 7 bases lay outside the gene matches. CDR1 is SGHAT and CDR2 is FQNNGV in the germline V gene. This CDR3 has 17 amino acids.